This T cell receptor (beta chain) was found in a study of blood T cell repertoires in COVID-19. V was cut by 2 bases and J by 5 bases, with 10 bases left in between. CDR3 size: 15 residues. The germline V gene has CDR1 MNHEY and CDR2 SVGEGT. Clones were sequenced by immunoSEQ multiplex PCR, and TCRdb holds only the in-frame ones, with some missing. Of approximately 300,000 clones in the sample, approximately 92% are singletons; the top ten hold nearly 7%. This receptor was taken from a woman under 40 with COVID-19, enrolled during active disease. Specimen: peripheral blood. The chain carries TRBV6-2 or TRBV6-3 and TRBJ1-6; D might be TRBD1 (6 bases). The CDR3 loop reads CASSYRGLDNSPLHF. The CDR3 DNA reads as TGTGCCAGCAGTTACAGGGGGTTGGATAATTCACCCCTCCACTTT.